This TCR beta chain was sequenced in a study of radiotherapy plus CTLA-4 blockade in lung cancer. Study results and caveats: In blood, TCR clones derived from the tumor expanded after radiotherapy plus ipilimumab. In blood, early T cell clone dynamics reportedly predicted response best, together with interferon-beta.

Worth noting for this clone: Antigen specificity is unknown.

CDR3 length: 16 amino acids. V was pared by 2 bases and J by 0 bases, with 11 bases between. The germline CDR1 and CDR2 sequences are SGHAT and FQDESV (reference sequence). The repertoire was sequenced with immunoSEQ multiplex PCR; TCRdb's copy has only in-frame clones and lacks some. The sample contains around 37,000 clones, 70% to 75% of which appear only once. The material was peripheral blood, obtained from a patient treated with radiotherapy plus ipilimumab. This chain connects TRBV11-1 to TRBJ2-1, with D possibly matching TRBD2 (6 bases). The receptor comes from a human donor with non-small cell lung cancer that progressed on radiotherapy plus ipilimumab. CDR3 nucleotides: TGTGCCAGCAGCTTATTCTCCGGGAGCTCCTACAATGAGCAGTTCTTC. Its translation is CASSLFSGSSYNEQFF.